This T cell receptor (beta chain) was captured by sequencing in a study of cytomegalovirus exposure and HLA in healthy donors. Turning to the study itself: In an early release, HLA-typed donors contributed some 82 million unique TCR sequences. Study outcomes and limitations: As was reported, the HLA-A and HLA-B alleles of most subjects were accurately predicted from TCR beta sequences. Relative to equally common others, HLA-associated TCR beta chains showed greater clonal expansion in a later analysis. In an earlier analysis, productive rearrangement rates for most beta V segments clustered near 87% or 30%.

The V gene end was trimmed by 3 bases and the J gene end by 10 bases; junction bases not matched to a gene: 12. Germline-derived CDR1 and CDR2 are MDHEN and SYDVKM. The CDR3 spans 15 residues. Note on this clone: Its antigen is not known.

PCR was performed using 60 Vbeta and 13 Jbeta primers. Sequencing used immunoSEQ multiplex PCR; TCRdb keeps in-frame clones, though not all of them. The sample shows some 70,000 clones, about four fifths of them seen only once. This TCR was sampled from a young man in good health and CMV-seronegative. What was sequenced was PBMCs. V gene TRBV28 combines with J gene TRBJ2-1; 7 bases line up with TRBD1. CDR3 nucleotide sequence: TGTGCCAGCAGTTTCCTCAGGGGGATGATCGAAGAGCAGTTCTTC. Translating it yields CASSFLRGMIEEQFF. Full variable domain (remainder filled in from reference TRBV28 and TRBJ2-1): DVKVTQSSRYLVKRTGEKVFLECVQDMDHENMFWYRQDPGLGLRLIYFSYDVKMKEKGDIPEGYSVSREKKERFSLILESASTNQTSMYLCASSFLRGMIEEQFFGPGTRLTVL.